The 25 T cell receptor beta chains listed next were all sequenced from one sample in a study of T cell repertoires in cytomegalovirus infection. The antigens for these receptors are not known. One entry per CDR3 protein results from TCRdb running MiXCR on the reads. The table lists some 310,000 distinct CDR3 sequences, roughly 25% of them singletons. This specimen was cultured PBMCs, taken from culture after CMV antigen stimulation. The receptors originated from a human donor in good health (CMV status not recorded). Some clones in this sample may be carry-over from other donors' samples.

Many counts were recorded for this clonotype. The CDR3 here is CASSWTANTEAFF. The CDR3 DNA follows: TGTGCCAGCAGCTGGACAGCAAACACTGAAGCTTTCTTT. This chain connects TRBV11-3 to TRBJ1-1, with TRBD1 as a possible D gene (6 bases). CDR3 length: 13 residues. The germline V and J ends were trimmed by 4 bases and 2 bases, with 8 bases remaining between them. CDR1 and CDR2 from the germline V gene are SGHNT and YENEEA.

This chain links TRBV12-3 or TRBV12-4 with TRBJ1-2, with D hard to call. Trimming stripped 6 bases from V and 4 bases from J, with 9 bases between. The CDR3 loop spans 12 amino acids. The CDR3 loop reads CASRNSSYGYTF. CDR3 sequence (DNA): TGTGCCAGCAGAAACAGTAGCTATGGCTACACCTTC.

This clonotype has just a few counts. The chain combines TRBV7-2 with TRBJ2-3; 10 bases are shared with TRBD1. CDR3 length equals 19 residues. The V gene end was trimmed by 0 bases and the J gene end by 0 bases; junction bases not matched to a gene: 9. CDR1 SGHTA and CDR2 FQGNSA come from the germline V gene. CDR3 DNA sequence: TGTGCCAGCAGCTTAGCGTATCCGGGACAGGGGCCTAGCACAGATACGCAGTATTTT. Its translation is CASSLAYPGQGPSTDTQYF.

This clonotype was observed a few times. This sequence joins TRBV6-2 or TRBV6-3 and TRBJ2-2; 10 bases map to TRBD2. The germline gives CDR1 MNHEY, CDR2 SVGEGT. The CDR3 loop spans 15 amino acids. The junction had 9 bases not matched to a gene; V was cut back by 10 bases and J by 4 bases. The CDR3 here is CATSLLAGSTGELFF. The CDR3 DNA sequence: TGTGCCACCTCCCTACTAGCGGGAAGCACCGGGGAGCTGTTTTTT.

V usage is TRBV7-9 and J usage is TRBJ2-5; D remains unclear. CDR1 is SEHNR and CDR2 is FQNEAQ in the germline V gene (reference sequence). This CDR3 spans 13 amino acids. The V and J ends lost 3 bases and 1 base respectively, with 6 bases between them. Written as DNA, the CDR3 is TGTGCCAGCAGCTTTGCTACCCAAGAGACCCAGTACTTC. The encoded protein is CASSFATQETQYF.

This clonotype was detected ten times or more. CDR3 DNA: TGTGCCAGCAGCTTTGGAGGAGGGGAATACTACGAGCAGTACGTC. This translates into CASSFGGGEYYEQYV. V usage is TRBV7-2 and J usage is TRBJ2-7; D possibly corresponds to TRBD2 (6 bases). The ends were cut back, 3 bases at V and 3 bases at J, with 15 bases in the middle. This CDR3 is 15 amino acids long. Looked up from germline, CDR1 is SGHTA and CDR2 is FQGNSA.

The chain joins TRBV6-2 or TRBV6-3 to TRBJ2-7; D may be TRBD1 (6 bases). CDR1 and CDR2 (germline): MNHEY, SVGEGT. This CDR3 region has 16 residues. V gave up 0 bases and J gave up 2 bases, with 14 bases separating them. Here the CDR3 DNA reads TGTGCCAGCAGTTACTCGCCGCAGGGGCGAGCCTACGAGCAGTACTTC. Translating gives CASSYSPQGRAYEQYF.

This clonotype appeared a few times. The V gene is TRBV12-3 or TRBV12-4, the J gene TRBJ1-5; D might be TRBD1 (5 bases). CDR3 length equals 14 residues. Trimming cost V 7 bases and J 3 bases, with 13 bases left between them. This chain's CDR3 is CASKGRDHNQPQHF. The CDR3 DNA follows: TGTGCCAGCAAAGGCCGGGACCACAATCAGCCCCAGCATTTT.

Worth noting for this clonotype: A read error may explain this, as a much larger clone is one base away. This chain connects TRBV2 to TRBJ2-7; 7 positions agree with TRBD1. This CDR3 region has 15 residues. In germline, CDR1 is SNHLY, CDR2 FYNNEI. The CDR3 region is CASTSRQGYSNEQYF. CDR3 bases: TGTGCCAGCACCAGTAGACAGGGCTACTCCAACGAGCAGTACTTC. Supplemented by reference TRBV2 and TRBJ2-7, the full variable domain reads EPEVTQTPSHQVTQMGQEVILRCVPISNHLYFYWYRQILGQKVEFLVSFYNNEISEKSEIFDDQFSVERPDGSNFTLKIRSTKLEDSAMYFCASTSRQGYSNEQYFGPGTRLTVT.

Only a few counts were recorded for this clonotype. The rearrangement links TRBV15 to TRBJ1-4; D remains ambiguous. Trimming took 1 base from V and 8 from J, leaving 8 bases between them. There are 13 residues in the CDR3. Looked up from germline, CDR1 is LNHNV and CDR2 is YYDKDF (reference sequence). The CDR3, as DNA: TGTGCCACCAGCAGAGGCACAGAAGAAAAACTGTTTTTT. Amino acid sequence: CATSRGTEEKLFF.

This clonotype was detected many times. V and J are TRBV6-1 and TRBJ2-7; 10 nucleotides agree with TRBD1. CDR1 and CDR2 from the germline V gene are MNHNS and SASEGT. The CDR3 totals 14 residues. With V trimmed by 7 bases and J by 4 bases, 7 bases remained unmatched. As DNA, the CDR3 is TGTGCCAGCAACCGGGACAGGGGACGATACGAGCAGTACTTC. It codes for CASNRDRGRYEQYF.

This clonotype was picked up a small number of times. The V and J genes are TRBV4-3 and TRBJ2-1; D may correspond to TRBD1 or TRBD2 (5 bases each). CDR1 and CDR2 from the germline V gene are LGHNA and YSLEER. Trimming removed 8 bases from V and 4 bases from J, with 15 bases in between. There are 14 residues in the CDR3. CDR3 residues: CASGDGPPYNEQFF. CDR3 sequence (DNA): TGCGCCAGCGGGGACGGTCCTCCTTACAATGAGCAGTTCTTC.

This clonotype was recorded many times. The V gene is TRBV7-2, the J gene TRBJ2-2; maybe TRBD1 (5 bases). Trimming shortened V by 4 bases and J by 1 base, and 13 bases separated the two germline ends. CDR3 length: 16 amino acids. CDR1 is SGHTA, CDR2 FQGNSA, per germline. The CDR3 sequence: CASSYRPWGNTGELFF. The CDR3 coding sequence is TGTGCCAGCAGCTACAGGCCTTGGGGGAACACCGGGGAGCTGTTTTTT.

This clonotype appeared many times. J is TRBJ1-3 and V is TRBV28; D gene ambiguous. V shed 7 bases and J shed 4 bases, with 14 bases lying between them. CDR3 length equals 14 residues. CDR1 is MDHEN and CDR2 is SYDVKM in the germline V gene. The CDR3 loop is CASTGPLPGNTIYF. The CDR3 DNA reads TGTGCCAGCACGGGCCCCCTCCCGGGAAACACCATATATTTT.

V and J are TRBV11-2 and TRBJ2-2; D not resolved. The CDR3 totals 15 residues. V lost 1 base, J lost 6 bases, and 12 bases lay in between. CDR1 and CDR2 from the germline V gene are SGHAT and FQNNGV. CDR3 sequence (DNA): TGTGCCAGCAGCTTAGGGTCTGGAGTGGCCGGGGAGCTGTTTTTT. It translates to CASSLGSGVAGELFF.

This clonotype was observed at least ten times. This chain uses TRBV29-1 with TRBJ2-5; D unresolved. This CDR3 is built from 10 residues. CDR1 SQVTM and CDR2 ANQGSEA come from the germline V gene. Trimming took 5 bases from V and 4 from J, leaving 5 bases between them. This CDR3 reads CSVLIETQYF. CDR3 DNA: TGCAGCGTTCTAATAGAGACCCAGTACTTC. The full variable domain, its missing parts supplied by reference TRBV29-1 and TRBJ2-5, is SAVISQKPSRDICQRGTSLTIQCQVDSQVTMMFWYRQQPGQSLTLIATANQGSEATYESGFVIDKFPISRPNLTFSTLTVSNMSPEDSSIYLCSVLIETQYFGPGTRLLVL.

The sample holds a few counts of this clonotype. V gene TRBV7-9 combines with J gene TRBJ1-2; D is undetermined. Germline values: CDR1 SEHNR, CDR2 FQNEAQ (reference sequence). The CDR3 totals 13 residues. V was clipped by 5 bases and J by 8 bases, with 15 bases between them. DNA for the CDR3: TGTGCCAGCAGCAAGGTGATGGAGGAGGGCTACACCTTC. This sequence encodes CASSKVMEEGYTF. Combining the CDR3 with reference TRBV7-9 and TRBJ1-2 gives the whole variable domain DTGVSQNPRHKITKRGQNVTFRCDPISEHNRLYWYRQTLGQGPEFLTYFQNEAQLEKSRLLSDRFSAERPKGSFSTLEIQRTEQGDSAMYLCASSKVMEEGYTFGSGTRLTVV.

In its sample, this clonotype was seen many times. This sequence joins TRBV12-3 or TRBV12-4 and TRBJ2-5, with 7 bases matching TRBD2. The CDR3 has 14 amino acids. Trimming removed 3 bases from V and 4 bases from J; junction bases left unmatched: 5. The CDR3: CASSFGLAVETQYF. The CDR3 coding sequence is TGTGCCAGCAGTTTCGGGCTAGCGGTAGAGACCCAGTACTTC.

The chain combines TRBV6-5 with TRBJ2-5, with TRBD2 identical over 9 bases. The germline V gene has CDR1 MNHEY and CDR2 SVGAGI. V trimming: 2 bases; J trimming: 2 bases; junction bases outside the gene matches: 12. This CDR3 comprises 18 residues. In nucleotides, the CDR3 is TGTGCCAGCAGTTACCCAACCAGCGGGGGGCGGTCTCAAGAGACCCAGTACTTC. The encoded protein is CASSYPTSGGRSQETQYF.

This clonotype was observed a handful of times. The chain links TRBV24-1 to TRBJ2-5, with TRBD2 matching over 7 bases. The trim removed 5 bases at V and 4 bases at J, leaving 3 bases unmatched. The germline V gene encodes CDR1 KGHDR and CDR2 SFDVKD. The CDR3 has 13 amino acids. The DNA of the CDR3 is TGTGCCACCAGTGGCGGGAGATCAGAGACCCAGTACTTC. Protein sequence: CATSGGRSETQYF.

This clonotype came up a few times. The chain links TRBV6-6 to TRBJ2-7, with 8 bases fitting TRBD2. This CDR3 is built from 14 residues. Germline values: CDR1 MNHNY, CDR2 SVGAGI (reference sequence). V shed 7 bases and J 4 bases; nucleotides not matched to a gene: 9. Here the CDR3 DNA reads TGTGCCAGCAATACCGGGACTAGTGTTTACGAGCAGTACTTC. As protein: CASNTGTSVYEQYF.

A few counts support this clonotype. The chain is built from TRBV5-1 and TRBJ2-1, with TRBD2 matching over 14 bases. Per the germline V gene, CDR1 is SGHRS and CDR2 is YFSETQ. There are 22 residues in the CDR3. Unmatched junction bases numbered 14, after V lost 0 bases and J lost 0 bases. CDR3 DNA sequence: TGCGCCAGCAGCTTGGCCTCACCGCCGGGACTAGCGGGAGCGATCTCCTACAATGAGCAGTTCTTC. Protein product: CASSLASPPGLAGAISYNEQFF. Full variable domain (rest looked up from reference TRBV5-1 and TRBJ2-1): KAGVTQTPRYLIKTRGQQVTLSCSPISGHRSVSWYQQTPGQGLQFLFEYFSETQRNKGNFPGRFSGRQFSNSRSEMNVSTLELGDSALYLCASSLASPPGLAGAISYNEQFFGPGTRLTVL.

Only a few counts were recorded for this clonotype. CDR3 region: CASSLIAGGIYNEQFF. CDR3 nucleotides: TGTGCCAGCAGCTTAATTGCGGGAGGAATATACAATGAGCAGTTCTTC. The chain carries TRBV11-3 and TRBJ2-1; 8 positions agree with TRBD2. The CDR3 has 16 amino acids. Unmatched junction bases numbered 7, after V lost 2 bases and J lost 4 bases. Germline V gene sequence: CDR1 SGHNT, CDR2 YENEEA.

The chain is built from TRBV24-1 and TRBJ2-2; 10 bases agree with TRBD1. CDR1 is KGHDR, CDR2 SFDVKD, per germline. The CDR3 is 16 amino acids. With 3 bases clipped from V and 4 bases from J, the junction kept 4 bases outside the gene matches. In DNA form, the CDR3 reads TGTGCCACCAGTGATCCGGGACAGGGGTTCACCGGGGAGCTGTTTTTT. Encoded protein: CATSDPGQGFTGELFF.

This chain connects TRBV6-2 or TRBV6-3 to TRBJ1-2; D is uncertain. The CDR3 is 13 residues long. V was shortened by 5 bases and J by 0 bases, with 7 bases between the two germline ends. The germline V gene encodes CDR1 MNHEY and CDR2 SVGEGT. Here the CDR3 DNA reads TGTGCCAGCAGTGAGACCGCTAACTATGGCTACACCTTC. Its translation: CASSETANYGYTF.